This entry features one TCR beta chain sequence. The data were produced by immunoSEQ multiplex PCR, yet TCRdb's version contains in-frame clones alone and is incomplete. This table holds 80,000 to 90,000 clones, roughly 86% found once. This record belongs to a study of blood T cell repertoires in COVID-19. About the study: Samples representing acute and convalescent COVID-19 were sourced from the United States, Italy and Spain.

The germline V gene encodes CDR1 LNHDA and CDR2 SQIVND (reference sequence). The CDR3 covers 14 residues. Trimming at V came to 1 base and at J to 7 bases, leaving 6 bases not matched to a gene. Source material: peripheral blood. V usage is TRBV19 and J usage is TRBJ1-2; 7 bases are a match to TRBD1. This receptor was identified in a woman at least 80 years old with acute or convalescent COVID-19. The CDR3 nucleotides are TGTGCCAGTAGTATAGCAAACAGGGGAGGTGGCTACACCTTC. Protein sequence: CASSIANRGGGYTF.